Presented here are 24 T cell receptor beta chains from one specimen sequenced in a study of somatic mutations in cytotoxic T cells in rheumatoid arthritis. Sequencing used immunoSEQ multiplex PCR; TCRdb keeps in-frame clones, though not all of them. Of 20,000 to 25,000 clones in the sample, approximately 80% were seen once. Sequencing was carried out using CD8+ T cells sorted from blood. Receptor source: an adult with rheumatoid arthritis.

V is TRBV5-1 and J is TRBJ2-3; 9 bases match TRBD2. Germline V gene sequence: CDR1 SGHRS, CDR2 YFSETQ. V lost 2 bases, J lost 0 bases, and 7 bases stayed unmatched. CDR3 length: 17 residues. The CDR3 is CASSLAGGGPSTDTQYF. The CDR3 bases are TGCGCCAGCAGCTTAGCGGGGGGCGGACCTAGCACAGATACGCAGTATTTT.

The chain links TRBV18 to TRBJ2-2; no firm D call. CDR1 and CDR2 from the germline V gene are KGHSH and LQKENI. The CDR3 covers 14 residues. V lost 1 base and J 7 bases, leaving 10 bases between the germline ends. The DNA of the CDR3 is TGTGCCAGCTCACCACGGGGTAGCTACGGGGAGCTGTTTTTT. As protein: CASSPRGSYGELFF.

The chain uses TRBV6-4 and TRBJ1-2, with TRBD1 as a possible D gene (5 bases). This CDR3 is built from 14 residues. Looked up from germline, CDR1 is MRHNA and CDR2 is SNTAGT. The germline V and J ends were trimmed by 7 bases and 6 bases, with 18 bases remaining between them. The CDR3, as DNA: TGTGCCAGCACCGACAGCATTTTGTTCAATGGCTACACCTTC. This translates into CASTDSILFNGYTF.

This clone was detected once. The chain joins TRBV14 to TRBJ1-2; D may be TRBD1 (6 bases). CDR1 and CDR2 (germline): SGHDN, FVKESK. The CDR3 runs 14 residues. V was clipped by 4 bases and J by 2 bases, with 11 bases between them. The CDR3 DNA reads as TGTGCCAGCAGCCGAGACGGACAGAACTATGGCTACACCTTC. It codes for CASSRDGQNYGYTF.

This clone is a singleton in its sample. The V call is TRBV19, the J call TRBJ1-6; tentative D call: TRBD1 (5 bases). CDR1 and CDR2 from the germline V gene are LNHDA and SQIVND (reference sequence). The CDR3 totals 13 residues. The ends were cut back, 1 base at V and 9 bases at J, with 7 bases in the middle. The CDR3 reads CASSIVQGSPLHF. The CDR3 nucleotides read TGTGCCAGTAGTATAGTTCAGGGTTCACCCCTCCACTTT. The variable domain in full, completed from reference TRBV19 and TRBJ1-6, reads DGGITQSPKYLFRKEGQNVTLSCEQNLNHDAMYWYRQDPGQGLRLIYYSQIVNDFQKGDIAEGYSVSREKKESFPLTVTSAQKNPTAFYLCASSIVQGSPLHFGNGTRLTVT.

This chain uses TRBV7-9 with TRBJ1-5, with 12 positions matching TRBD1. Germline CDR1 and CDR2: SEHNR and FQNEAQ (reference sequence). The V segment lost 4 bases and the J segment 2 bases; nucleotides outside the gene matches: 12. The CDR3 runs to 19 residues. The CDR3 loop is CASSSRPGQGAEGNQPQHF. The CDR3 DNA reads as TGTGCCAGCAGCTCAAGACCGGGACAGGGGGCGGAGGGCAATCAGCCCCAGCATTTT.

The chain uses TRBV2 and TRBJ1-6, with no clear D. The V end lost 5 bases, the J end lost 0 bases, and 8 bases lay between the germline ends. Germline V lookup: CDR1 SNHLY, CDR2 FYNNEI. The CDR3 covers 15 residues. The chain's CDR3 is CASSTTSSYNSPLHF. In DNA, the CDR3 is TGTGCCAGCAGTACAACTAGCTCCTATAATTCACCCCTCCACTTT.

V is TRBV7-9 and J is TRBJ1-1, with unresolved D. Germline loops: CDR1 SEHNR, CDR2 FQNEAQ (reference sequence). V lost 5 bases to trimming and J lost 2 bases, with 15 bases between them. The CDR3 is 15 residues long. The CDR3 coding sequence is TGTGCCAGCAGCCCCCCGGCGGCCTTTAACACTGAAGCTTTCTTT. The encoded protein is CASSPPAAFNTEAFF.

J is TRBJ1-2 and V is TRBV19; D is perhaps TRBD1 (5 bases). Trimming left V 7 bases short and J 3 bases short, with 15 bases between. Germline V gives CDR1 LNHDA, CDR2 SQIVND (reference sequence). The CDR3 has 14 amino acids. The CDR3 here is CASTVGQFDYGYTF. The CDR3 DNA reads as TGTGCCAGTACCGTTGGACAATTCGACTATGGCTACACCTTC.

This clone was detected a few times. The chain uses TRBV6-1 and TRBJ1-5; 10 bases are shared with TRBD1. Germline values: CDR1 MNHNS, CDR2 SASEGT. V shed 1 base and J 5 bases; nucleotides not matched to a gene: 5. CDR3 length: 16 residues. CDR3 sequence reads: CASSEGEGTGDQPQHF. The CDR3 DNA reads TGTGCCAGCAGTGAAGGTGAGGGGACAGGGGATCAGCCCCAGCATTTT.

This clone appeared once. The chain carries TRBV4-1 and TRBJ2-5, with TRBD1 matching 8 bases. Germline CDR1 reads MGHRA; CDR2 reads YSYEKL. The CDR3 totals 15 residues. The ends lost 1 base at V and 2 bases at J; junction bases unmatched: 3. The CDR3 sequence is CASSQGGQAQETQYF. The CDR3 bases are TGCGCCAGCAGCCAAGGGGGACAGGCTCAAGAGACCCAGTACTTC.

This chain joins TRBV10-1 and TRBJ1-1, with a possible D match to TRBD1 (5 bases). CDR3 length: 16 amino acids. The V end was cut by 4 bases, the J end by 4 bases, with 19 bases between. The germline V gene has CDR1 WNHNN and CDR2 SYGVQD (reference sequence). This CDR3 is CASSANDSLQGTEAFF. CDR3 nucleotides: TGCGCCAGCAGTGCCAACGACAGTCTCCAGGGCACTGAAGCTTTCTTT.

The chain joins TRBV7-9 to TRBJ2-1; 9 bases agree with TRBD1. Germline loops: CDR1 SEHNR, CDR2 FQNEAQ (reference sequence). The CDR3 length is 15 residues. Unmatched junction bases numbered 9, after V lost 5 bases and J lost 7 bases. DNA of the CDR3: TGTGCCAGCAGCCTAGGACAGGGGAGGGTAAATGAGCAGTTCTTC. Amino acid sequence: CASSLGQGRVNEQFF.

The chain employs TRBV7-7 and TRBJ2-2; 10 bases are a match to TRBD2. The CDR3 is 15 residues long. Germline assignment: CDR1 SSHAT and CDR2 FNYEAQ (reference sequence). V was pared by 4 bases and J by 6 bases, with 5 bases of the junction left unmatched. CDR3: CASSSERGGAGELFF. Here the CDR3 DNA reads TGTGCCAGCAGCTCTGAGCGGGGGGGCGCCGGGGAGCTGTTTTTT.

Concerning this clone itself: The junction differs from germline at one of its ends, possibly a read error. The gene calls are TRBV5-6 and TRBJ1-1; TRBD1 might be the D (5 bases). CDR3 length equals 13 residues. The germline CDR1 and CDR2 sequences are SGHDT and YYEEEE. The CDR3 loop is CASSLGDLPNGSF. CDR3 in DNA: TGTGCCAGCAGCTTGGGGGACCTCCCGAATGGGTCCTTT.

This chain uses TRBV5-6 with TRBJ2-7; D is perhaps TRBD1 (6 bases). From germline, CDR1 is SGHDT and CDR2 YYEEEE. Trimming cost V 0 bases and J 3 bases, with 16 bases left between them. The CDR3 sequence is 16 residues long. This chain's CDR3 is CASSLGQGGPYYEQYF. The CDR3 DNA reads TGTGCCAGCAGCTTGGGGCAAGGGGGACCGTACTACGAGCAGTACTTC.

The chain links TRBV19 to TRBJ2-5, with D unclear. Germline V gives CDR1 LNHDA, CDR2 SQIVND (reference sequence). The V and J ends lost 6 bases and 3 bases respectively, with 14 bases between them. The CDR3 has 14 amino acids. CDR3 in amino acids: CASSLTAAEETQYF. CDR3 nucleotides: TGTGCCAGTAGCCTCACGGCAGCTGAAGAGACCCAGTACTTC.

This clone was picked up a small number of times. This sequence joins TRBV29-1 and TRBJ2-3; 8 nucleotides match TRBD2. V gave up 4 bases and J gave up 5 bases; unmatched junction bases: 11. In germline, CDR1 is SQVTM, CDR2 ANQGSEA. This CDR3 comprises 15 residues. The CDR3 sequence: CSVAGTGLEVDTQYF. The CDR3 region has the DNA TGCAGCGTTGCGGGGACGGGACTAGAGGTAGATACGCAGTATTTT.

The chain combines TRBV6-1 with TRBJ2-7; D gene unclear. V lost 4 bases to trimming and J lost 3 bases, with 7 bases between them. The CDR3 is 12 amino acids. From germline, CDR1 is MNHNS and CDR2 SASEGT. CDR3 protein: CASSGPFYEQYF. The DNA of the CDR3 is TGTGCCAGCAGTGGGCCCTTCTACGAGCAGTACTTC.

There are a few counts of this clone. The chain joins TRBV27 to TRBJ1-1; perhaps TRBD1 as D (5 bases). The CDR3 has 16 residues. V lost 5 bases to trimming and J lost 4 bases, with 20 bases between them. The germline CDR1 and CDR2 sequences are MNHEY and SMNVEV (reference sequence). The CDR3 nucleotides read TGTGCCAGCAGTCACAGACAGTCCCTGGGAGGCACTGAAGCTTTCTTT. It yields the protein CASSHRQSLGGTEAFF.

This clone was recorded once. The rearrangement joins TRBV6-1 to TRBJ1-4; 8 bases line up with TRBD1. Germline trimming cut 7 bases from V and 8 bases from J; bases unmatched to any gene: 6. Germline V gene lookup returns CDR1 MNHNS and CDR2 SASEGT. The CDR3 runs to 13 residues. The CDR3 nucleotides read TGTGCCAGCATTACAGGGGGAGAAGAAAAACTGTTTTTT. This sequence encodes CASITGGEEKLFF.

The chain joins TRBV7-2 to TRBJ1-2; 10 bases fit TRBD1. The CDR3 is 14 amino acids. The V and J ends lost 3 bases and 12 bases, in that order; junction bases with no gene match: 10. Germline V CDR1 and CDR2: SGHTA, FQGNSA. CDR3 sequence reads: CASSFGQGGSRHTF. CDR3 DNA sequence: TGTGCCAGCAGCTTCGGACAGGGGGGGTCTCGGCACACCTTC.

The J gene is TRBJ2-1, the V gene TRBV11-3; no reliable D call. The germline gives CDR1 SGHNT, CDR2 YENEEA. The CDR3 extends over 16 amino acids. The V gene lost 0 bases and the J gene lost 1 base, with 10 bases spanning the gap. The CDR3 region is CASSLEGSVSYNEQFF. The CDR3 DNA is TGTGCCAGCAGCTTAGAGGGCTCAGTTTCCTACAATGAGCAGTTCTTC. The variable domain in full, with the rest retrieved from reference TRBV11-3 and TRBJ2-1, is EAGVVQSPRYKIIEKKQPVAFWCNPISGHNTLYWYLQNLGQGPELLIRYENEEAVDDSQLPKDRFSAERLKGVDSTLKIQPAELGDSAVYLCASSLEGSVSYNEQFFGPGTRLTVL.

The DNA of the CDR3 is TGTGCCAGCAGCTGGGGACTAGCGGGTCCTACAGATACGCAGTATTTT. As protein: CASSWGLAGPTDTQYF. The chain joins TRBV5-6 to TRBJ2-3; 12 bases fit TRBD2. J gave up 3 bases and V 3 bases, and 5 bases lay outside the gene matches. The germline CDR1 and CDR2 sequences are SGHDT and YYEEEE. This CDR3 spans 16 amino acids. The variable domain in full, completed from reference TRBV5-6 and TRBJ2-3, reads DAGVTQSPTHLIKTRGQQVTLRCSPKSGHDTVSWYQQALGQGPQFIFQYYEEEERQRGNFPDRFSGHQFPNYSSELNVNALLLGDSALYLCASSWGLAGPTDTQYFGPGTRLTVL.